Listed here are 21 T cell receptor beta chains from one sample, sequenced in a study of early T cells in non-severe SARS-CoV-2 infection. TCRdb itself ran the 5' RACE reads through MiXCR, one entry per CDR3 protein. The table has over 75,000 distinct CDR3 sequences, under 15% seen once. Input material: whole blood. The origin of the receptors is an adult who was a healthcare worker with PCR-confirmed SARS-CoV-2 infection or an uninfected control (not recorded which).

This clonotype was counted many times. The chain combines TRBV6-6 with TRBJ2-1; 7 bases agree with TRBD2. Germline CDR1 and CDR2: MNHNY and SVGAGI (reference sequence). The trim removed 0 bases at V and 2 bases at J, leaving 1 base unmatched. The CDR3 extends over 15 amino acids. As DNA, the CDR3 is TGTGCCAGCAGTTACTCAGCGGGGCCCTACAATGAGCAGTTCTTC. Protein product: CASSYSAGPYNEQFF.

There are many counts of this clonotype. The rearrangement uses TRBV15 and TRBJ1-2; D gene unclear. Germline CDR1 is LNHNV and CDR2 is YYDKDF (reference sequence). The ends were cut back, 1 base at V and 10 bases at J, with 10 bases in the middle. The CDR3 contains 12 residues. CDR3 protein: CATSRVFGFYTF. CDR3 sequence (DNA): TGTGCCACCAGCAGAGTCTTCGGTTTCTACACCTTC.

This clonotype appeared many times. The rearrangement joins TRBV28 to TRBJ1-2, with TRBD1 as a possible D gene (5 bases). The germline V and J ends were trimmed by 5 bases and 8 bases, with 12 bases remaining between them. Germline loops: CDR1 MDHEN, CDR2 SYDVKM. The CDR3 sequence is 12 residues long. The CDR3 protein is CASSPGRRGYTF. CDR3 nucleotide sequence: TGTGCCAGCAGTCCGGGGCGTCGGGGCTACACCTTC.

This clonotype showed up just a few times. The chain links TRBV9 to TRBJ2-7; no reliable D call. CDR1 is SGDLS, CDR2 YYNGEE, per germline. The germline V and J ends were trimmed by 3 bases and 4 bases, with 11 bases remaining between them. There are 13 residues in the CDR3. The CDR3 region has the DNA TGTGCCAGCAGCGGCCAGGATTTATACGAGCAGTACTTC. It codes for CASSGQDLYEQYF.

This clonotype came up a few times. CDR3 protein: CASSQTGVNQPQHF. CDR3 nucleotide sequence: TGTGCCAGCAGTCAAACAGGGGTTAATCAGCCCCAGCATTTT. V and J are TRBV28 and TRBJ1-5, with 7 positions matching TRBD1. V was clipped by 5 bases and J by 4 bases; unmatched bases: 5. Looked up from germline, CDR1 is MDHEN and CDR2 is SYDVKM. The CDR3 covers 14 residues.

This clonotype appeared many times. The chain's CDR3 is CSGSGGTAGYEQFF. CDR3 sequence (DNA): TGCAGTGGGAGTGGAGGGACTGCAGGTTATGAGCAGTTCTTC. The rearrangement joins TRBV20-1 to TRBJ2-1, with D perhaps matching TRBD2 (6 bases). Germline assignment: CDR1 DFQATT and CDR2 SNEGSKA (reference sequence). Trimming took 7 bases from V and 8 from J, leaving 21 bases between them. The CDR3 totals 14 residues.

The J gene is TRBJ1-5, the V gene TRBV6-2 or TRBV6-3; TRBD1 might be the D (6 bases). Per germline, CDR1 MNHEY and CDR2 SVGEGT. The CDR3 covers 15 residues. Deletions cut 6 bases from V and 0 bases from J, with 12 bases between. CDR3 amino acids: CASRETGSSNQPQHF. In nucleotides, the CDR3 is TGTGCCAGCAGGGAGACAGGATCTAGCAATCAGCCCCAGCATTTT.

In its sample, this clonotype was seen many times. V usage is TRBV3-1 and J usage is TRBJ1-5, with D unresolved. CDR1 is LGHDT, CDR2 YNNKEL, per germline (reference sequence). CDR3 length: 15 amino acids. The germline V and J ends were trimmed by 4 bases and 1 base, with 11 bases remaining between them. The CDR3 nucleotides are TGTGCCAGCAGCCTGAGGGTGACCAGCAATCAGCCCCAGCATTTT. This gives the protein CASSLRVTSNQPQHF.

The J gene is TRBJ1-1, the V gene TRBV5-1; perhaps TRBD1 as D (6 bases). Deletions cut 4 bases from V and 0 bases from J, with 13 bases between. The germline CDR1 and CDR2 sequences are SGHRS and YFSETQ. This CDR3 spans 15 amino acids. The CDR3 nucleotides are TGCGCCAGCAGCCTAGGACAGACTTTGAACACTGAAGCTTTCTTT. Its translation is CASSLGQTLNTEAFF.

The V gene is TRBV29-1, the J gene TRBJ2-1; D gene unclear. Between the trimmed V and J ends, which lost 3 bases and 6 bases, there was a span of 9 bases. CDR1 is SQVTM, CDR2 ANQGSEA, per germline. The length of the CDR3 is 12 residues. In DNA form, the CDR3 reads TGCAGCGTTGACAGTTACCTCAATGAGCAGTTCTTC. It encodes CSVDSYLNEQFF.

This chain links TRBV20-1 with TRBJ1-5; TRBD1 aligns across 10 bases. The junction had 4 bases not matched to a gene; V was cut back by 6 bases and J by 5 bases. The CDR3 is 13 amino acids. Per the germline V gene, CDR1 is DFQATT and CDR2 is SNEGSKA (reference sequence). In DNA form, the CDR3 reads TGCAGTGCCCGGACAGGGGGGGATCAGCCCCAGCATTTT. Its protein product is CSARTGGDQPQHF.

The genes are TRBV28 and TRBJ2-7, with a weak D call TRBD1 (5 bases). Germline values: CDR1 MDHEN, CDR2 SYDVKM. The V end was cut by 10 bases, the J end by 0 bases, with 10 bases between. The CDR3 covers 12 residues. CDR3 sequence reads: CATRTSSYEQYF. The CDR3 DNA reads TGTGCCACCCGGACATCCTCCTACGAGCAGTACTTC.

The sample holds many counts of this clonotype. This rearrangement joins TRBV6-2 or TRBV6-3 to TRBJ2-3; no reliable D call. The CDR3 has 12 amino acids. Germline V CDR1 and CDR2: MNHEY, SVGEGT. V dropped 2 bases and J dropped 2 bases, with 2 bases sitting between them. The CDR3 DNA sequence: TGTGCCAGCAGTTACGACACAGATACGCAGTATTTT. Protein: CASSYDTDTQYF.

The rearrangement joins TRBV6-6 to TRBJ2-1; D gene unclear. Germline V gene lookup returns CDR1 MNHNY and CDR2 SVGAGI (reference sequence). The CDR3 is 14 amino acids. V was clipped by 2 bases and J by 4 bases, with 9 bases between them. DNA for the CDR3: TGTGCCAGCAGTTACGCGGACGGTTACAATGAGCAGTTCTTC. This encodes CASSYADGYNEQFF.

This clonotype came up many times. This chain links TRBV6-5 with TRBJ2-2; TRBD1 aligns across 10 bases. This CDR3 has 14 amino acids. CDR1 and CDR2 from the germline V gene are MNHEY and SVGAGI. Germline trimming cut 5 bases from V and 8 bases from J; bases unmatched to any gene: 5. CDR3 amino acids: CASSPDRGSGELFF. CDR3 in DNA: TGTGCCAGCAGTCCGGACAGGGGGTCTGGGGAGCTGTTTTTT.

This clonotype was counted many times. The chain combines TRBV12-3 or TRBV12-4 with TRBJ1-2; 7 bases agree with TRBD1. This CDR3 spans 16 amino acids. Losses at the gene ends were 5 bases for V and 6 bases for J; bases not matched to a gene: 15. The DNA for the CDR3 is TGTGCCAGCAGTGGACAGGTGCCGGATCTCCTCGATGGCTACACCTTC. It is translated as CASSGQVPDLLDGYTF.

This clonotype appeared many times. This sequence joins TRBV2 and TRBJ1-5, with TRBD1 matching over 7 bases. V shed 4 bases, J shed 7 bases, and the junction held 7 bases outside the gene matches. CDR1 and CDR2 (germline): SNHLY, FYNNEI. The length of the CDR3 is 14 residues. The CDR3 protein is CASSALGGGQPQHF. DNA for the CDR3: TGTGCCAGCAGTGCCCTAGGGGGCGGGCAGCCCCAGCATTTT.

The chain couples TRBV6-5 to TRBJ2-7; a weak D match, TRBD1 (5 bases). V was cut by 4 bases and J by 2 bases, with 12 bases left in between. The CDR3 length is 14 residues. Germline values: CDR1 MNHEY, CDR2 SVGAGI. Written as DNA, the CDR3 is TGTGCCAGCAGTTCGTCAGGGTTCCCCTACGAGCAGTACTTC. Encoded protein: CASSSSGFPYEQYF.

Written as DNA, the CDR3 is TGTGCCAGCAGTTACGACCGGACGGCCGGGACCCAGTACTTC. Encoded protein: CASSYDRTAGTQYF. The chain is built from TRBV6-5 and TRBJ2-5, with unresolved D. With 2 bases removed from V and 7 bases from J, the gap between germline ends came to 14 bases. The CDR3 is made up of 14 amino acids. Germline-derived CDR1 and CDR2 are MNHEY and SVGAGI.

This clonotype was found a few times. V is TRBV7-9 and J is TRBJ2-7, with no clear D. Between the trimmed V and J ends, which lost 3 bases and 0 bases, there was a span of 12 bases. CDR1 and CDR2 (germline): SEHNR, FQNEAQ (reference sequence). This CDR3 comprises 15 residues. In DNA form, the CDR3 reads TGTGCCAGCAGCTTTTCGGGTAGGAGCTCCTACGAGCAGTACTTC. This sequence encodes CASSFSGRSSYEQYF.

In this sample, this clonotype turned up many times. The V and J genes are TRBV12-3 or TRBV12-4 and TRBJ2-5, with TRBD2 matching over 11 bases. With V trimmed by 5 bases and J by 2 bases, 10 bases remained unmatched. The CDR3 covers 17 residues. The CDR3 nucleotides read TGTGCCAGCAGTCCTACTACTAGCGGGGGTTTTCAAGAGACCCAGTACTTC. Its protein product is CASSPTTSGGFQETQYF.